Listed below are T cell receptor beta chains from one sample, sequenced in a study of cytomegalovirus exposure and HLA in healthy donors. The repertoire was sequenced with immunoSEQ multiplex PCR; TCRdb's copy has only in-frame clones and lacks some. In the table there are about 73,000 clones, 85% to 95% of which are singletons. Source material: PBMCs. The origin of the receptors is a man aged 18-30 years in good health and CMV-seronegative. The conserved cysteine and the conserved F or W are not part of the CDR3 here. Not all rows give a size; the values are once, few, many and, for expanded clones, a class.

cdr3_aa: ASSQTDRIYEQY; clone_size: .; v_call: TRBV4-3
cdr3_aa: ATRGSYNEQF; clone_size: .; v_call: TRBV19
cdr3_aa: SANTGETQY; clone_size: .; v_call: TRBV20-1
cdr3_aa: ASHDRGFSYEQY; clone_size: .; v_call: TRBV10-2
cdr3_aa: ASSATWDTEAF; clone_size: .; v_call: TRBV27
cdr3_aa: ASSFGEQETQY; clone_size: .; v_call: TRBV19
cdr3_aa: ASSLATGVNYGYT; clone_size: .; v_call: TRBV7-9
cdr3_aa: AISTPQGGLQETQY; clone_size: .; v_call: TRBV10-3
cdr3_aa: ASSPEWTSGGDTQY; clone_size: .; v_call: TRBV9
cdr3_aa: ASSEAEDNEQF; clone_size: .; v_call: TRBV2
cdr3_aa: ASSRGTGGEAEAF; clone_size: .; v_call: TRBV11-3
cdr3_aa: ASSLGPGSYEQY; clone_size: .; v_call: TRBV7-9
cdr3_aa: ASSMGHSGEKLF; clone_size: .; v_call: TRBV19
cdr3_aa: ASSTRGQGYTEAF; clone_size: .; v_call: TRBV19
cdr3_aa: ATRGADQGETQY; clone_size: .; v_call: TRBV28
cdr3_aa: ASSDSAGAPDTQY; clone_size: .; v_call: TRBV6-4
cdr3_aa: SVRRGGLTGELF; clone_size: .; v_call: TRBV29-1
cdr3_aa: ASRPSAFYSGNTIY; clone_size: .; v_call: TRBV2
cdr3_aa: ASSLTSGGYNEQF; clone_size: .; v_call: TRBV6-5
cdr3_aa: ASSLGQGINYGYT; clone_size: .; v_call: TRBV14
cdr3_aa: ASSMRTFVNSPLH; clone_size: .; v_call: TRBV19
cdr3_aa: ASNSGQSPTYEQY; clone_size: .; v_call: TRBV28
cdr3_aa: ASSLVGDSGEY; clone_size: once; v_call: TRBV5-1
cdr3_aa: ASTSMTAGGYEQY; clone_size: .; v_call: TRBV19
cdr3_aa: ASSADRGRDQPQH; clone_size: .; v_call: TRBV10-2
cdr3_aa: ASSLTSGHTGELF; clone_size: .; v_call: TRBV11-1
cdr3_aa: ASGLSAGGGSPLH; clone_size: .; v_call: TRBV12-5
cdr3_aa: AWSPKGQEAF; clone_size: .; v_call: TRBV30
cdr3_aa: ASSRDRQYYEQY; clone_size: .; v_call: TRBV18
cdr3_aa: ASSPGTGYEKLF; clone_size: .; v_call: TRBV14
cdr3_aa: ASTGGQLPNYGYT; clone_size: .; v_call: TRBV6-1
cdr3_aa: ASSSQGAIYGYT; clone_size: .; v_call: TRBV28
cdr3_aa: ASSRDRGSTGELF; clone_size: .; v_call: TRBV6-1
cdr3_aa: AWTSGTGDEQY; clone_size: .; v_call: TRBV30
cdr3_aa: ASRLTGQPNEKLF; clone_size: .; v_call: TRBV2
cdr3_aa: ASSADRGRNTEAF; clone_size: .; v_call: TRBV5-1
cdr3_aa: ASSYSQGQAGNTIY; clone_size: .; v_call: TRBV6-5
cdr3_aa: ASSFGRNYGYT; clone_size: .; v_call: TRBV11-2
cdr3_aa: SEEGQGRAF; clone_size: once; v_call: TRBV29-1
cdr3_aa: ASSLYVGPSNQPQH; clone_size: .; v_call: TRBV7-3
cdr3_aa: ASSLAGGAEQY; clone_size: .; v_call: TRBV5-1
cdr3_aa: ASILWENSGGGQF; clone_size: .; v_call: TRBV7-9
cdr3_aa: ASSLGRSYEQY; clone_size: .; v_call: TRBV11-2
cdr3_aa: ASSLLVESYYGYT; clone_size: .; v_call: TRBV5-4
cdr3_aa: ASSPTASYGYT; clone_size: .; v_call: TRBV6-5
cdr3_aa: ASSQVQGVATDTQY; clone_size: .; v_call: TRBV11-2
cdr3_aa: ASSPLRTASDEQF; clone_size: .; v_call: TRBV11-2
cdr3_aa: ASRGDTYNYGYT; clone_size: .; v_call: TRBV6-1
cdr3_aa: ASSLGGMNSNQPQH; clone_size: .; v_call: TRBV28
cdr3_aa: ASSLAGGNYGYT; clone_size: once; v_call: TRBV27
cdr3_aa: ASSYLDRATEAF; clone_size: .; v_call: TRBV6-5
cdr3_aa: ASSLATGITEAF; clone_size: .; v_call: TRBV7-2
cdr3_aa: ASSQDGLNYGYT; clone_size: .; v_call: TRBV4-2